Shown below are 9 T cell receptor beta chains from a single sample sequenced in a study of cytomegalovirus exposure and HLA in healthy donors. The primer mix had 60 Vbeta and 13 Jbeta primers. Here immunoSEQ multiplex PCR was the method, and the copy in TCRdb shows in-frame clones only, minus some. The sample lists 200,000 to 250,000 clones, around four fifths occurring once. The sample comprised PBMCs. The origin of the receptors is a male donor in good health and CMV-seronegative.

CDR3 in DNA: TGTGCCAGCAGAAATGGACTTACGAACACTGAAGCTTTCTTT. Its translation: CASRNGLTNTEAFF. The chain recombines TRBV28 with TRBJ1-1; D is unresolved. Germline loops: CDR1 MDHEN, CDR2 SYDVKM. V was pared by 6 bases and J by 1 base, with 12 bases between. This CDR3 has 14 amino acids.

DNA for the CDR3: TGTGCCAGTAGTATAGATCAACGGAGGGCCATATATTTT. This encodes CASSIDQRRAIYF. This chain connects TRBV19 to TRBJ1-3; D not resolved. The germline V gene encodes CDR1 LNHDA and CDR2 SQIVND (reference sequence). The V end lost 0 bases, the J end lost 11 bases, and 11 bases lay between the germline ends. This CDR3 has 13 amino acids.

The V call is TRBV7-9, the J call TRBJ2-7, with TRBD2 identical over 12 bases. In germline, CDR1 is SEHNR, CDR2 FQNEAQ (reference sequence). The V segment lost 4 bases and the J segment 0 bases; nucleotides outside the gene matches: 1. The CDR3 is 15 amino acids. The CDR3 region is CASSSTSGSSYEQYF. CDR3 nucleotides: TGTGCCAGCAGCTCGACTAGCGGGAGCTCCTACGAGCAGTACTTC.

This chain uses TRBV6-6 with TRBJ2-3, with TRBD2 identical over 8 bases. The V gene end was trimmed by 7 bases and the J gene end by 2 bases; junction bases not matched to a gene: 5. The germline V gene has CDR1 MNHNY and CDR2 SVGAGI (reference sequence). This CDR3 comprises 14 residues. CDR3 nucleotides: TGTGCCAGCACCCTAGCGGGCCCCACAGATACGCAGTATTTT. Translation gives CASTLAGPTDTQYF.

As regards this clone: This specimen includes other DNA sequences encoding the same CDR3. The chain uses TRBV7-9 and TRBJ1-5; 8 nucleotides align to TRBD1. The CDR3 runs 15 residues. Germline V CDR1 and CDR2: SEHNR, FQNEAQ (reference sequence). V gave up 3 bases and J gave up 1 base; unmatched junction bases: 2. The CDR3 coding sequence is TGTGCCAGCAGCTTCGGACAGGGAAGCAATCAGCCCCAGCATTTT. It specifies CASSFGQGSNQPQHF. The whole variable domain, remainder taken from reference TRBV7-9 and TRBJ1-5, is DTGVSQNPRHKITKRGQNVTFRCDPISEHNRLYWYRQTLGQGPEFLTYFQNEAQLEKSRLLSDRFSAERPKGSFSTLEIQRTEQGDSAMYLCASSFGQGSNQPQHFGDGTRLSIL.

This clone has only one observation. The gene calls are TRBV28 and TRBJ1-6, with a weak D call TRBD1 (5 bases). Germline V lookup: CDR1 MDHEN, CDR2 SYDVKM. The V gene lost 10 bases and the J gene lost 10 bases, with 14 bases spanning the gap. The CDR3 totals 12 residues. The CDR3 here is CATQVRRSPLHF. In DNA form, the CDR3 reads TGTGCCACACAGGTACGGAGATCACCCCTCCACTTT. The variable domain in full, completed from reference TRBV28 and TRBJ1-6, reads DVKVTQSSRYLVKRTGEKVFLECVQDMDHENMFWYRQDPGLGLRLIYFSYDVKMKEKGDIPEGYSVSREKKERFSLILESASTNQTSMYLCATQVRRSPLHFGNGTRLTVT.

This rearrangement joins TRBV20-1 to TRBJ1-1; D ambiguous. This CDR3 comprises 11 residues. Trimming stripped 5 bases from V and 6 bases from J, with 10 bases between. Germline V lookup: CDR1 DFQATT, CDR2 SNEGSKA (reference sequence). The CDR3 DNA reads as TGCAGTGCTCTACATGGGCCTGAAGCTTTCTTT. Its translation: CSALHGPEAFF.

J is TRBJ2-5 and V is TRBV6-5; 8 bases map to TRBD2. J was trimmed by 5 bases and V by 5 bases; bases with no gene match: 10. The CDR3 is 15 amino acids. CDR1 and CDR2 (germline): MNHEY, SVGAGI. The CDR3 DNA reads as TGTGCCAGCAGTGGGGATAGCGGGAATAAGGAGACCCAGTACTTC. Amino acids: CASSGDSGNKETQYF.

J is TRBJ2-7 and V is TRBV10-2; 12 nucleotides agree with TRBD2. V was clipped by 5 bases and J by 2 bases; unmatched bases: 1. CDR3 length: 14 amino acids. In germline, CDR1 is WSHSY, CDR2 SAAADI. CDR3 sequence reads: CASSPSGRAYEQYF. The CDR3 DNA follows: TGCGCCAGCAGTCCTAGCGGGAGGGCCTACGAGCAGTACTTC.